The 23 T cell receptor beta chains in this list originate from one sample, sequenced in a study of blood T cells in healthy people across ages. Primers used in a second PCR of about 7 to 11 cycles were a sample-barcoded 5' primer and a J-beta primer mix. TCRdb reprocessed the 5' RACE reads with MiXCR, giving one entry per CDR3 protein. Of approximately 850,000 distinct CDR3 sequences listed, roughly 60% were seen once; the top ten hold roughly 22%. Material for sequencing was blood. Receptor source: a man under 40 in good health.

The chain recombines TRBV20-1 with TRBJ2-7, with D possibly matching TRBD2 (6 bases). Trimming shortened V by 3 bases and J by 2 bases, and 14 bases separated the two germline ends. CDR3 length: 14 residues. Germline V lookup: CDR1 DFQATT, CDR2 SNEGSKA (reference sequence). Here the CDR3 reads CSARALSGTYEQYF. The CDR3 coding sequence is TGCAGTGCTAGGGCTCTTAGCGGAACCTACGAGCAGTACTTC.

Remarks on this clonotype: A much larger clone lies a single base off, so this may be a read error. V gene TRBV29-1 combines with J gene TRBJ2-5; possibly TRBD1 for D (6 bases). The germline V gene has CDR1 SQVTM and CDR2 ANQGSEA. The CDR3 extends over 14 amino acids. V gave up 6 bases and J gave up 11 bases, with 25 bases separating them. The CDR3 DNA follows: TGCAGCGTCCAGGGGTTCGGGGTCTACAGTGAGCAGTACTTC. This gives the protein CSVQGFGVYSEQYF.

The chain has TRBV6-2 or TRBV6-3 and TRBJ2-1; D is unresolved. Germline V gives CDR1 MNHEY, CDR2 SVGEGT. The CDR3 has 12 amino acids. V was cut by 7 bases and J by 7 bases, with 11 bases left in between. The CDR3 DNA follows: TGTGCCAGCACCCCCGACGCGAATGAGCAGTTCTTC. Translated: CASTPDANEQFF.

The rearrangement uses TRBV28 and TRBJ2-3; 10 bases align to TRBD2. The CDR3 is made up of 16 amino acids. Germline lookup yields CDR1 MDHEN and CDR2 SYDVKM. V shed 4 bases, J shed 0 bases, and the junction held 4 bases outside the gene matches. The CDR3 sequence: CASSWLAGASTDTQYF. DNA for the CDR3: TGTGCCAGCAGTTGGCTAGCGGGAGCTAGCACAGATACGCAGTATTTT.

V and J are TRBV4-3 and TRBJ1-1, with unresolved D. The CDR3 is 15 residues long. Deletions cut 0 bases from V and 0 bases from J, with 8 bases between. Looked up from germline, CDR1 is LGHNA and CDR2 is YSLEER. CDR3 region: CASSQEAGMNTEAFF. The CDR3 coding sequence is TGCGCCAGCAGCCAAGAGGCGGGGATGAACACTGAAGCTTTCTTT.

This chain uses TRBV29-1 with TRBJ2-7; 9 positions match TRBD1. The length of the CDR3 is 14 residues. Germline CDR1 is SQVTM and CDR2 is ANQGSEA. The V and J ends lost 7 bases and 0 bases, in that order; junction bases with no gene match: 7. CDR3: CSASETGGSYEQYF. CDR3 bases: TGCAGCGCGAGCGAGACAGGGGGCTCCTACGAGCAGTACTTC.

In this sample, this clonotype turned up a few times. V gene TRBV3-1 combines with J gene TRBJ1-2; D is perhaps TRBD1 (6 bases). Germline loops: CDR1 LGHDT, CDR2 YNNKEL (reference sequence). The CDR3 covers 12 residues. V lost 1 base and J lost 7, with 7 bases in between. Here the CDR3 reads CASSQVGGGYTF. For the CDR3, the DNA is TGTGCCAGCAGCCAAGTAGGGGGTGGCTACACCTTC.

The V call is TRBV7-9, the J call TRBJ2-1, with no clear D. Trimming took off 2 bases at V and 7 bases at J, with 15 bases between the two ends. The CDR3 has 15 amino acids. Germline V CDR1 and CDR2: SEHNR, FQNEAQ (reference sequence). CDR3 protein: CASSLSMAALNEQFF. The CDR3 DNA is TGTGCCAGCAGCTTATCAATGGCGGCACTTAATGAGCAGTTCTTC.

The chain has TRBV20-1 and TRBJ2-7; tentatively, D is TRBD2 (6 bases). CDR3 length: 13 residues. V lost 5 bases and J 4 bases, leaving 15 bases between the germline ends. Germline values: CDR1 DFQATT, CDR2 SNEGSKA (reference sequence). CDR3 DNA: TGCAGTGCTTTGGATGGGGAGGCGTACGAGCAGTACTTC. Amino acid sequence: CSALDGEAYEQYF.

This clonotype was counted a few times. V and J are TRBV27 and TRBJ2-7; 7 bases are shared with TRBD2. With V trimmed by 6 bases and J by 0 bases, 8 bases remained unmatched. The CDR3 spans 15 residues. Germline CDR1 reads MNHEY; CDR2 reads SMNVEV (reference sequence). CDR3 sequence reads: CASRLSGRSSYEQYF. The CDR3 nucleotides read TGTGCCAGCAGACTTAGCGGGCGAAGCTCCTACGAGCAGTACTTC.

V is TRBV10-1 and J is TRBJ2-2, with unresolved D. CDR1 is WNHNN, CDR2 SYGVQD, per germline (reference sequence). The CDR3 sequence is 14 residues long. Trimming pared 2 bases from V and 8 bases from J, leaving 12 bases between. CDR3 sequence reads: CASSEGSFGGELFF. In nucleotides, the CDR3 is TGCGCCAGCAGTGAGGGCTCCTTTGGGGGGGAGCTGTTTTTT.

In DNA form, the CDR3 reads TGTGCCAGCAGTAAGCCGGGGCTGAACACTGAAGCTTTCTTT. This gives the protein CASSKPGLNTEAFF. V is TRBV6-5 and J is TRBJ1-1; a possible D gene is TRBD1 (5 bases). The germline V gene has CDR1 MNHEY and CDR2 SVGAGI. This CDR3 spans 14 amino acids. V lost 5 bases and J lost 0, with 10 bases in between.

This clonotype was seen a few times. The chain joins TRBV29-1 to TRBJ2-1; D is perhaps TRBD1 (5 bases). The V end lost 8 bases, the J end lost 0 bases, and 17 bases lay between the germline ends. The CDR3 is 15 amino acids. Germline V gene data show CDR1 as SQVTM and CDR2 as ANQGSEA. Written as DNA, the CDR3 is TGCAGCTTTCGACAGCCCTTAAGCTCCTACAATGAGCAGTTCTTC. The encoded protein is CSFRQPLSSYNEQFF.

The chain recombines TRBV28 with TRBJ2-5, with D maybe TRBD2 (5 bases). The DNA end lines up better with TRBJ2-7; the J call may be wrong. The CDR3 extends over 16 amino acids. CDR1 is MDHEN and CDR2 is SYDVKM in the germline V gene. CDR3 residues: CASSSLTTGDSYEQYF. The CDR3 DNA reads as TGTGCCAGCAGTTCCCTGACTACCGGAGATTCTTACGAGCAGTACTTC.

This chain connects TRBV2 to TRBJ2-2, with unresolved D. The CDR3 totals 14 residues. Looked up from germline, CDR1 is SNHLY and CDR2 is FYNNEI. V lost 5 bases and J lost 4, with 11 bases in between. DNA of the CDR3: TGTGCCAGCAGTTTCCGGGCCCTCACCGGGGAGCTGTTTTTT. It codes for CASSFRALTGELFF.

The chain has TRBV13 and TRBJ2-3; D is uncertain. Germline V gene lookup returns CDR1 PRHDT and CDR2 FYEKMQ (reference sequence). The CDR3 consists of 15 residues. V lost 3 bases to trimming and J lost 0 bases, with 10 bases between them. The CDR3 bases are TGTGCCAGCAGCTTTTGGTCGGAAAGCACAGATACGCAGTATTTT. Protein sequence: CASSFWSESTDTQYF.

The J gene is TRBJ2-7, the V gene TRBV28, with 7 positions matching TRBD2. Germline loops: CDR1 MDHEN, CDR2 SYDVKM. V trimming: 5 bases; J trimming: 3 bases; junction bases outside the gene matches: 7. This CDR3 has 14 residues. The CDR3 nucleotides read TGTGCCAGCAGTGACCGACTAGCACTCTACGAGCAGTACTTC. It is translated as CASSDRLALYEQYF.

The J gene is TRBJ1-6, the V gene TRBV4-2, with D possibly matching TRBD1 (6 bases). The germline CDR1 and CDR2 sequences are LGHNA and YNFKEQ. The V end lost 11 bases, the J end lost 9 bases, and 17 bases lay between the germline ends. The CDR3 has 13 amino acids. This CDR3 reads CAGRTELSSPLHF. The CDR3 nucleotides read TGTGCCGGACGGACAGAATTGAGTTCACCCCTCCACTTT.

This chain uses TRBV28 with TRBJ2-7, with 7 bases that match TRBD1. TRBJ2-5 matches the DNA end more closely, so the J call is doubtful. The CDR3 is made up of 14 amino acids. Germline V gives CDR1 MDHEN, CDR2 SYDVKM. The CDR3 region has the DNA TGTGCCAGCACCAAGACAGGGCGTGAGGAGACCCAGTACTTC. Protein product: CASTKTGREETQYF.

This clonotype showed up just a few times. J is TRBJ2-7 and V is TRBV2; D is perhaps TRBD1 (6 bases). The germline gives CDR1 SNHLY, CDR2 FYNNEI. The V and J ends lost 4 bases and 8 bases respectively, with 18 bases between them. The CDR3 has 14 amino acids. For the CDR3, the DNA is TGTGCCAGCAGTGGCCCGGATCAGGGGTCGAAGCAGTACTTC. Protein sequence: CASSGPDQGSKQYF.

This clonotype has just one count. The V call is TRBV7-2, the J call TRBJ2-1; TRBD2 matches at 10 bases. V shed 5 bases and J 9 bases; nucleotides not matched to a gene: 10. CDR1 and CDR2 from the germline V gene are SGHTA and FQGNSA. CDR3 size: 15 residues. The CDR3 region is CASSRKLAGGSEQFF. For the CDR3, the DNA is TGTGCCAGCAGCCGGAAGTTAGCGGGAGGTAGTGAGCAGTTCTTC.

The V gene is TRBV3-1, the J gene TRBJ2-7; D call uncertain. V lost 2 bases and J 0 bases, leaving 11 bases between the germline ends. This CDR3 is built from 15 residues. Germline CDR1 and CDR2: LGHDT and YNNKEL (reference sequence). CDR3 nucleotide sequence: TGTGCCAGCAGCCAACAGGCGACTCACTCCTACGAGCAGTACTTC. Protein sequence: CASSQQATHSYEQYF.

V and J are TRBV9 and TRBJ1-4, with 7 bases aligning to TRBD1. Germline lookup yields CDR1 SGDLS and CDR2 YYNGEE. With 3 bases clipped from V and 8 bases from J, the junction kept 10 bases outside the gene matches. The length of the CDR3 is 15 residues. CDR3 DNA: TGTGCCAGCAGCGGGCCGGGACAGAGCCTAGAAAAACTGTTTTTT. Translated: CASSGPGQSLEKLFF.